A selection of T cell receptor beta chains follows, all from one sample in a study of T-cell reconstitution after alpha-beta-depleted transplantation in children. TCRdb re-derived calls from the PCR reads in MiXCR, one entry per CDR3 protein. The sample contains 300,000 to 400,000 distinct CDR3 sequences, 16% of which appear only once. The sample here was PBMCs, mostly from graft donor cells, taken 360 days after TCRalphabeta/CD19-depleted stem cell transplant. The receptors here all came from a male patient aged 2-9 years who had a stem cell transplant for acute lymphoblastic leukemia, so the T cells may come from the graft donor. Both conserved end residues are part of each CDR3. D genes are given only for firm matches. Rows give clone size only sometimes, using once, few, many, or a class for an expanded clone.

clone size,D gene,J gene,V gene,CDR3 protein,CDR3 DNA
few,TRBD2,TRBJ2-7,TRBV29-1,CSVDLPIAGVGYEQYF,TGCAGCGTTGATCTGCCGATAGCGGGAGTTGGCTACGAGCAGTACTTC
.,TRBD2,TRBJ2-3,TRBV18,CASSPLLGGTRDTQYF,TGTGCCAGCTCACCACTCCTGGGGGGGACCAGGGATACGCAGTATTTT
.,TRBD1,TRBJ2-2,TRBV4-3,CASSQGQGPGELFF,TGCGCCAGCAGCCAAGGACAGGGACCCGGGGAGCTGTTTTTT
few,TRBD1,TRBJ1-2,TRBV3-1,CASSRQPGQGSGGYTF,TGTGCCAGCAGCCGCCAACCGGGACAGGGTTCTGGTGGCTACACCTTC
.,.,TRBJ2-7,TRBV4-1,CASSQDPSPYEQYF,TGCGCCAGCAGCCAAGATCCGTCTCCCTACGAGCAGTACTTC
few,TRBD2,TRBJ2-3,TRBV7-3,CASSASGMSDTQYF,TGTGCCAGCAGCGCTAGCGGGATGTCAGATACGCAGTATTTT
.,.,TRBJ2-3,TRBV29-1,CSGRDPAGAQYF,TGCAGCGGGAGAGACCCGGCCGGGGCGCAGTATTTT
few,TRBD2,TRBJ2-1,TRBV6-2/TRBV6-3,CASSYGGLASRNEQFF,TGTGCCAGCAGTTACGGGGGACTAGCTTCGCGTAATGAGCAGTTCTTC
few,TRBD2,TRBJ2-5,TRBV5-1,CASSLVLAGPGTETQYF,TGCGCCAGCAGCTTGGTTTTAGCGGGACCGGGGACAGAGACCCAGTACTTC
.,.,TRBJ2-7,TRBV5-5,CASSFAGTDYYEQYF,TGTGCCAGCAGCTTCGCCGGGACGGATTACTACGAGCAGTACTTC
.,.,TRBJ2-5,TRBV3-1,CASSQEIRLAYLYF,TGTGCCAGCAGCCAAGAAATACGGCTAGCTTACTTGTACTTC
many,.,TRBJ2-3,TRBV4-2,CASSPLAVVTDTQYF,TGTGCCAGCAGCCCGCTCGCGGTGGTCACAGATACGCAGTATTTT
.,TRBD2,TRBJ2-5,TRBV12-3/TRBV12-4,CASNPGLAGTQYF,TGTGCCAGCAACCCCGGGCTAGCGGGGACCCAGTACTTC